This TCR beta chain was identified in a study of shared clonotypes between healthy human individuals. Findings and limits, study-wide: Blood was the sole source, and tissue repertoires probably differ.

Several immunoSEQ 96-well plates shared each subset's DNA, each plate a replicate. The method was immunoSEQ multiplex PCR; TCRdb's version includes in-frame clones alone and lacks a portion of them. The repertoire holds 760,000 or so clones, around 96% seen once, with about 0.22% in the top ten. Worth noting for this clone: Its specificity is unknown.

Germline CDR1 reads SGHAT; CDR2 reads FQNNGV. Deletions cut 5 bases from V and 9 bases from J, with 17 bases between. CDR3 length equals 13 residues. CD45RO negativity and positive selection for CCR7 defined naive CD8 cells, a population that excluded terminally differentiated effector memory CD45RA+ cells. The TCR sequence derives from a man aged 30 to 39 in good health. The genes are TRBV11-2 and TRBJ2-7; D is ambiguous. Sequences were obtained from naive CD8+ T cells sorted from blood. Written as DNA, the CDR3 is TGTGCCAGCAGCCCCCCCCATTGGTCCGGGCAGTACTTC. Translation: CASSPPHWSGQYF.